A selection of T cell receptor beta chains follows, all from one sample in a study of vaccination effects on CD4 cells after COVID-19. Sequencing was performed with immunoSEQ multiplex PCR; in TCRdb, only in-frame clones are kept and a portion is missing. The data hold 50,000 to 65,000 clones, with roughly 80% observed a single time. Antigen specificity for these receptors is unknown. Sample: CD4+ T cells from PBMCs cultured with HCoV-229E spike peptides, taken before COVID-19 vaccination. The receptors come from a human donor who received a COVID-19 vaccine. Each CDR3 is given with its conserved first and last residue. A D gene is named only where the DNA matches it firmly. Clone sizes are given selectively: once, few, many, or a class where the clone is expanded.

clone_size,cdr3_length,d_call,v_call,j_call,cdr3_aa,cdr3_nt
few,15,TRBD1,TRBV6-6,TRBJ2-5,CASSRQDRGQETQYF,TGTGCCAGCAGCAGGCAGGACAGGGGGCAGGAGACCCAGTACTTC
NA,17,TRBD1,TRBV6-6,TRBJ2-2,CASSPLSRGPGTGELFF,TGTGCCAGCAGTCCCCTTTCGAGGGGGCCGGGCACCGGGGAGCTGTTTTTT
NA,12,NA,TRBV6-5,TRBJ1-1,CASSYSEGTAFF,TGTGCCAGCAGTTACTCAGAAGGCACAGCTTTCTTT
NA,15,NA,TRBV3-1/TRBV3-2,TRBJ2-3,CASSQRYGGQGTQYF,TGTGCCAGCAGCCAACGGTACGGGGGGCAGGGTACGCAGTATTTT
NA,13,TRBD2,TRBV29-1,TRBJ2-3,CSAKGGSTDTQYF,TGCAGCGCGAAGGGAGGGAGCACAGATACGCAGTATTTT
NA,16,NA,TRBV5-1,TRBJ1-4,CASSYGTTATNEKLFF,TGCGCCAGCAGCTACGGGACAACTGCAACTAATGAAAAACTGTTTTTT
NA,15,TRBD2,TRBV4-1,TRBJ2-5,CASSLFGGGQETQYF,TGCGCCAGCAGCCTCTTTGGGGGGGGCCAAGAGACCCAGTACTTC
NA,16,TRBD1,TRBV18,TRBJ1-2,CASSYGQGVANYGYTF,TGTGCCAGCTCATACGGACAGGGGGTAGCTAACTATGGCTACACCTTC
NA,15,NA,TRBV2,TRBJ1-5,CASTRQAYSNQPQHF,TGTGCCAGCACCCGACAAGCCTATAGCAATCAGCCCCAGCATTTT
once,12,NA,TRBV2,TRBJ1-1,CAGGTVNTEAFF,TGTGCAGGCGGGACGGTGAACACTGAAGCTTTCTTT
NA,14,NA,TRBV18,TRBJ1-1,CASSPPGKNTEAFF,TGTGCCAGCTCACCACCTGGCAAGAACACTGAAGCTTTCTTT
NA,15,TRBD1,TRBV15,TRBJ1-2,CATSRDLDRVRGYTF,TGTGCCACCAGCAGAGATCTCGACAGGGTCCGAGGCTACACCTTC
once,16,TRBD2,TRBV11-2,TRBJ2-1,CASSPLAGGGYNEQFF,TGTGCCAGCAGCCCTTTAGCGGGGGGCGGGTACAATGAGCAGTTCTTC
NA,13,NA,TRBV18,TRBJ1-4,CASSPSEGEKLFF,TGTGCCAGCTCACCATCGGAGGGGGAAAAACTGTTTTTT
NA,19,TRBD1,TRBV30,TRBJ1-5,CAWSPRLTGSTDSNQPQHF,TGTGCCTGGAGTCCCAGGTTGACAGGGAGTACGGATAGCAATCAGCCCCAGCATTTT
NA,14,NA,TRBV7-2,TRBJ2-5,CASSATRTQETQYF,TGTGCCAGCAGCGCCACCCGGACGCAAGAGACCCAGTACTTC
NA,14,NA,TRBV27,TRBJ1-2,CASSLTGFGNGYTF,TGTGCCAGCAGTTTAACAGGGTTTGGAAATGGCTACACCTTC
NA,16,TRBD1,TRBV5-8,TRBJ2-1,CASPSPPGQGNNEQFF,TGTGCCAGCCCTAGTCCTCCGGGACAGGGCAACAATGAGCAGTTCTTC
NA,15,NA,TRBV5-1,TRBJ2-1,CASSLAGGVGIEQFF,TGCGCCAGCAGCTTGGCCGGGGGTGTGGGGATTGAGCAGTTCTTC
NA,12,NA,TRBV29-1,TRBJ1-2,CSARTGDYGYTF,TGCAGCGCGAGAACAGGAGACTATGGCTACACCTTC
NA,15,NA,TRBV5-6,TRBJ2-4,CASSLNGIAKNIQYF,TGTGCCAGCAGCTTGAACGGGATAGCCAAAAACATTCAGTACTTC
NA,16,TRBD1,TRBV5-1,TRBJ2-1,CASSLQGAVPYNEQFF,TGCGCCAGCAGCCTCCAGGGGGCTGTCCCCTACAATGAGCAGTTCTTC
NA,14,NA,TRBV7-9,TRBJ2-5,CASSPSTGVKTQYF,TGTGCCAGCAGCCCCTCGACAGGAGTAAAGACCCAGTACTTC
NA,13,NA,TRBV2,TRBJ1-2,CASSREEGTGYTF,TGTGCCAGCAGTAGGGAGGAAGGGACTGGCTACACCTTC
few,16,NA,TRBV9,TRBJ2-1,CASSKSGTHTDNEQFF,TGTGCCAGCAGCAAATCCGGGACTCACACCGACAATGAGCAGTTCTTC
once,17,NA,TRBV4-1,TRBJ1-2,CASSRRQDTGTSYGYTF,TGCGCCAGCAGCCGGAGGCAAGATACCGGGACATCCTATGGCTACACCTTC
NA,17,NA,TRBV28,TRBJ1-2,CASSLDRPYISNYGYTF,TGTGCCAGCAGTTTAGACAGGCCCTATATTTCTAACTATGGCTACACCTTC
few,15,NA,TRBV18,TRBJ1-1,CASSPIQGLNTEAFF,TGTGCCAGCTCACCAATACAGGGCTTGAACACTGAAGCTTTCTTT
NA,14,TRBD2,TRBV2,TRBJ2-1,CASIPGLGRDEQFF,TGTGCCAGCATTCCGGGACTAGGACGCGATGAGCAGTTCTTC
few,13,NA,TRBV10-1,TRBJ1-1,CASADSLDTEAFF,TGCGCCAGCGCCGATTCGCTGGACACTGAAGCTTTCTTT
NA,14,NA,TRBV19,TRBJ1-2,CASSPPQGTFGYTF,TGTGCCAGTAGTCCCCCGCAGGGGACTTTTGGCTACACCTTC
NA,13,NA,TRBV28,TRBJ1-1,CASSLWENTEAFF,TGTGCCAGCAGTTTGTGGGAAAACACTGAAGCTTTCTTT
NA,15,TRBD2,TRBV7-8,TRBJ2-1,CASSGSGAPYNEQFF,TGTGCCAGCAGCGGTAGCGGGGCGCCCTACAATGAGCAGTTCTTC
NA,11,NA,TRBV27,TRBJ2-5,CASGGRETQYF,TGTGCCAGCGGCGGGCGAGAGACCCAGTACTTC
NA,13,NA,TRBV6-5,TRBJ1-4,CASRRLTNEKLFF,TGTGCCAGCAGGCGACTCACCAATGAAAAACTGTTTTTT
NA,16,TRBD2,TRBV28,TRBJ2-2,CASSLGSGGAFAELFF,TGTGCCAGCAGTTTAGGTAGCGGGGGAGCGTTTGCGGAGCTGTTTTTT
NA,15,TRBD2,TRBV19,TRBJ2-3,CASSTSGGSTDTQYF,TGTGCCAGTAGTACTAGCGGGGGAAGCACAGATACGCAGTATTTT
NA,14,NA,TRBV9,TRBJ1-3,CASSEKGAGNTIYF,TGTGCCAGCAGCGAGAAGGGTGCGGGAAACACCATATATTTT
few,15,TRBD2,TRBV24-1,TRBJ2-1,CATSDFISGSDEQFF,TGTGCCACCAGTGATTTTATTAGCGGGAGCGATGAGCAGTTCTTC
NA,15,NA,TRBV6-1,TRBJ2-3,CASSFLDSISDTQYF,TGTGCCAGCAGTTTTCTAGACAGTATCTCAGATACGCAGTATTTT
few,15,NA,TRBV18,TRBJ1-4,CASTESRRTNEKLFF,TGTGCCAGCACCGAATCGAGGCGGACTAATGAAAAACTGTTTTTT
NA,12,TRBD1,TRBV12-3/TRBV12-4,TRBJ2-1,CASRTTGVKQFF,TGTGCCAGCAGGACCACAGGGGTAAAGCAGTTCTTC
NA,15,TRBD1,TRBV19,TRBJ2-5,CASSRYRDSKETQYF,TGTGCCAGTAGCAGATACCGGGACAGCAAAGAGACCCAGTACTTC
NA,16,TRBD2,TRBV7-9,TRBJ2-1,CASTPPLAGGLNEQFF,TGTGCCAGCACTCCGCCCCTAGCGGGGGGGCTCAATGAGCAGTTCTTC
few,14,NA,TRBV5-8,TRBJ1-2,CASSVNRLLFGYTF,TGTGCCAGCAGCGTAAACCGGCTCCTCTTTGGCTACACCTTC
many,18,TRBD1,TRBV7-3,TRBJ1-6,CASSTQGWTGLGNSPLHF,TGTGCCAGCAGCACCCAGGGATGGACAGGGCTGGGTAATTCACCCCTCCACTTT
NA,14,NA,TRBV7-2,TRBJ2-5,CASSQGAFAETQYF,TGTGCCAGCAGCCAAGGAGCCTTCGCGGAGACCCAGTACTTC
once,13,NA,TRBV2,TRBJ1-5,CASSGGGIQPQHF,TGTGCCAGCAGTGGTGGAGGGATCCAGCCCCAGCATTTT
NA,14,TRBD2,TRBV27,TRBJ2-1,CASMRLAGYNEQFF,TGTGCCAGCATGCGACTAGCGGGGTACAATGAGCAGTTCTTC